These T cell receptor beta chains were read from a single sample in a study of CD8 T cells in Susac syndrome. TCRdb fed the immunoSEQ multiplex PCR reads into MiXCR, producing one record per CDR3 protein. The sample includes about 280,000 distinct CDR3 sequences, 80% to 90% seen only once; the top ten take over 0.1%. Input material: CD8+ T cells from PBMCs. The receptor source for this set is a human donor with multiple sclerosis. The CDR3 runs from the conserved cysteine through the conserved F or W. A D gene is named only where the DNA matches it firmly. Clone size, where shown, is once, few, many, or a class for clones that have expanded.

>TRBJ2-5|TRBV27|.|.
CASSLSSGVGETQYF
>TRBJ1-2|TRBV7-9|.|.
CASSRLLGQKLYGYTF
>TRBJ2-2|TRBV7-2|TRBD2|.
CASSPSGRNTGELFF
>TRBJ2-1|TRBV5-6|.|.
CASSLGFSGSYNEQFF
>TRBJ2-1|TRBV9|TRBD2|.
CASSAPAGGDFTYNEQFF
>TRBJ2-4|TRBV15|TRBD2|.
CATSRLREGAKNIQYF
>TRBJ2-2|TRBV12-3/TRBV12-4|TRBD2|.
CASSLFVSGKTNTGELFF
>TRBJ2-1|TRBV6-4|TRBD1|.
CASSAGQGMRGEQNEQFF
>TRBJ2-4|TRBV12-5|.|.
CAIRNRAVKNIQYF
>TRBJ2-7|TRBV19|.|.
CASSPAGTATYEQYF
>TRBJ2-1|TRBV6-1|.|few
CASGIGAYNEQFF
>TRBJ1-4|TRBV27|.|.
CASSLTGRYEKLFF
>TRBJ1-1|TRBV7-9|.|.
CASSFEEGAFF
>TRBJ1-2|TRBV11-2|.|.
CASSLIPGTSGYTF